The 25 T cell receptor beta chains below all came from one sample that was sequenced in a study of blood T cells in healthy people across ages. It was with a sample-barcoded 5' primer and a J-beta primer mix that a second PCR of about 6 to 12 cycles was run. TCRdb reanalysed the 5' RACE reads using MiXCR and keeps one entry per CDR3 protein. The sample lists about 1.6 million distinct CDR3 sequences, about 35% occurring once. Sequenced: blood. The receptors come from a woman aged 25 to 39 in good health.

The genes are TRBV2 and TRBJ1-5, with D unclear. Trimming pared 4 bases from V and 3 bases from J, leaving 10 bases between. The CDR3 is 14 residues long. Germline CDR1 reads SNHLY; CDR2 reads FYNNEI. The CDR3 coding sequence is TGTGCCAGCAGTGGTAACGGGTACAATCAGCCCCAGCATTTT. Its protein product is CASSGNGYNQPQHF. Using reference TRBV2 and TRBJ1-5 for the parts outside the CDR3, the full variable domain is EPEVTQTPSHQVTQMGQEVILRCVPISNHLYFYWYRQILGQKVEFLVSFYNNEISEKSEIFDDQFSVERPDGSNFTLKIRSTKLEDSAMYFCASSGNGYNQPQHFGDGTRLSIL.

With respect to this clonotype: One end of the junction fails to match germline, which may point to a read error. V and J are TRBV18 and TRBJ2-7; possibly TRBD1 or TRBD2 for D (6 bases each). Per the germline V gene, CDR1 is KGHSH and CDR2 is LQKENI. The CDR3 covers 14 residues. The CDR3 DNA reads TGTGCCAGCCCACCAGGAGGGGGAGGCTACGAGCAGTACTTC. Translating it yields CASPPGGGGYEQYF.

CDR3: CASSDRQAYGYTF. The CDR3 DNA sequence: TGTGCCAGCAGCGACAGACAGGCCTATGGCTACACCTTC. This chain connects TRBV9 to TRBJ1-2, with D possibly TRBD1 on 6 matching bases. Germline CDR1 is SGDLS and CDR2 is YYNGEE. The length of the CDR3 is 13 residues. Trimming removed 3 bases from V and 4 bases from J, with 10 bases in between.

This clonotype appeared a few times. The chain joins TRBV27 to TRBJ1-5, with D unclear. Per germline, CDR1 MNHEY and CDR2 SMNVEV (reference sequence). V gave up 4 bases and J gave up 4 bases, with 11 bases separating them. There are 14 residues in the CDR3. CDR3 sequence reads: CASSSNMGNQPQHF. The CDR3 DNA sequence: TGTGCCAGCAGTTCAAACATGGGGAATCAGCCCCAGCATTTT.

The chain is built from TRBV14 and TRBJ2-3; 13 positions agree with TRBD2. This CDR3 is 17 amino acids long. Trimming at V came to 2 bases and at J to 1 base, leaving 3 bases not matched to a gene. Germline loops: CDR1 SGHDN, CDR2 FVKESK. The chain's CDR3 is CASSQRGTSGGTDTQYF. The DNA for the CDR3 is TGTGCCAGCAGCCAACGAGGGACTAGCGGGGGCACAGATACGCAGTATTTT.

This clonotype was detected many times. J is TRBJ2-1 and V is TRBV7-9; 7 positions agree with TRBD2. The trim removed 3 bases at V and 7 bases at J, leaving 18 bases unmatched. From germline, CDR1 is SEHNR and CDR2 FQNEAQ (reference sequence). CDR3 length: 18 amino acids. For the CDR3, the DNA is TGTGCCAGCAGCTTCCGACTATCTAGGGCGGGAGTAGTTAATGAGCAGTTCTTC. It is translated as CASSFRLSRAGVVNEQFF.

V gene TRBV20-1 combines with J gene TRBJ2-7; 8 bases are shared with TRBD2. This CDR3 contains 13 residues. Germline V gene sequence: CDR1 DFQATT, CDR2 SNEGSKA (reference sequence). With V trimmed by 3 bases and J by 0 bases, 1 base remained unmatched. The CDR3 DNA reads as TGCAGTGCTAGCGGGAGGGCCTCCTACGAGCAGTACTTC. Translation gives CSASGRASYEQYF.

V and J are TRBV5-1 and TRBJ1-1; TRBD1 matches 7 bases. V gave up 2 bases and J gave up 4 bases; unmatched junction bases: 5. Per germline, CDR1 SGHRS and CDR2 YFSETQ. The CDR3 runs to 14 residues. DNA of the CDR3: TGCGCCAGCAGCTTCGGGACAGAAAGCACTGAAGCTTTCTTT. Amino acids: CASSFGTESTEAFF.

V is TRBV9 and J is TRBJ2-1; 9 nucleotides match TRBD2. CDR1 and CDR2 from the germline V gene are SGDLS and YYNGEE. The CDR3 has 14 residues. J was trimmed by 6 bases and V by 7 bases; bases with no gene match: 8. CDR3 amino acids: CASAVLSGSNEQFF. The DNA for the CDR3 is TGTGCCAGCGCGGTTCTTAGCGGGAGCAATGAGCAGTTCTTC.

J is TRBJ2-7 and V is TRBV4-1; either TRBD1 or TRBD2 may fit D (5 bases each). This CDR3 region has 15 residues. V lost 8 bases and J 0 bases, leaving 17 bases between the germline ends. Germline V gene lookup returns CDR1 MGHRA and CDR2 YSYEKL. This chain's CDR3 is CASGPLGTLSYEQYF. The CDR3, as DNA: TGCGCCAGCGGCCCCTTAGGGACCCTCTCCTACGAGCAGTACTTC.

The chain couples TRBV2 to TRBJ1-6, with D possibly TRBD1 on 5 matching bases. V lost 4 bases, J lost 5 bases, and 9 bases lay in between. Germline loops: CDR1 SNHLY, CDR2 FYNNEI. The CDR3 extends over 14 amino acids. CDR3 nucleotides: TGTGCCAGCAGTGTTCAGGGCGATAATTCACCCCTCCACTTT. Amino acid sequence: CASSVQGDNSPLHF.

There are many counts of this clonotype. The V call is TRBV5-1, the J call TRBJ2-7; perhaps TRBD1 as D (6 bases). Between the trimmed V and J ends, which lost 0 bases and 6 bases, there was a span of 13 bases. The CDR3 has 14 amino acids. Germline lookup yields CDR1 SGHRS and CDR2 YFSETQ. CDR3 nucleotides: TGCGCCAGCAGCTTGGAGTACAGGGCGAGCGAGCAGTACTTC. It is translated as CASSLEYRASEQYF.

This clonotype was recorded at least ten times. The V call is TRBV20-1, the J call TRBJ2-7; D call uncertain. V was shortened by 1 base and J by 2 bases, with 9 bases between the two germline ends. Germline V gene data show CDR1 as DFQATT and CDR2 as SNEGSKA (reference sequence). CDR3 length: 13 residues. CDR3 sequence: CSARVSGAYEQYF. The CDR3 DNA is TGCAGTGCTAGAGTCTCAGGAGCCTACGAGCAGTACTTC.

The rearrangement uses TRBV27 and TRBJ1-5; maybe TRBD1 (6 bases). V lost 3 bases and J 0 bases, leaving 12 bases between the germline ends. This CDR3 has 16 amino acids. Germline CDR1 reads MNHEY; CDR2 reads SMNVEV (reference sequence). The CDR3 sequence: CASSFLGQISNQPQHF. The CDR3 coding sequence is TGTGCCAGCAGTTTCCTAGGACAGATTAGCAATCAGCCCCAGCATTTT.

The chain employs TRBV7-9 and TRBJ1-5, with D maybe TRBD1 (5 bases). Trimming cost V 1 base and J 3 bases, with 16 bases left between them. The germline CDR1 and CDR2 sequences are SEHNR and FQNEAQ (reference sequence). This CDR3 is 17 amino acids long. In nucleotides, the CDR3 is TGTGCCAGCAGCTTAGGTTGGCCAGGGTCGGACAATCAGCCCCAGCATTTT. This codes for CASSLGWPGSDNQPQHF. Together with reference TRBV7-9 and TRBJ1-5, the CDR3 gives the full variable domain: DTGVSQNPRHKITKRGQNVTFRCDPISEHNRLYWYRQTLGQGPEFLTYFQNEAQLEKSRLLSDRFSAERPKGSFSTLEIQRTEQGDSAMYLCASSLGWPGSDNQPQHFGDGTRLSIL.

The chain couples TRBV4-1 to TRBJ2-5; 7 nucleotides match TRBD1. V gave up 5 bases and J gave up 1 base; unmatched junction bases: 7. The CDR3 spans 15 residues. Per the germline V gene, CDR1 is MGHRA and CDR2 is YSYEKL. The CDR3 sequence: CASSDGQAIQETQYF. CDR3 nucleotides: TGCGCCAGCAGCGACGGACAGGCAATCCAAGAGACCCAGTACTTC.

This clonotype was recorded once. The chain employs TRBV12-3 or TRBV12-4 and TRBJ2-3; no definite D call. V was clipped by 2 bases and J by 2 bases, with 11 bases between them. The CDR3 spans 15 residues. The chain's CDR3 is CASSLFLGDTDTQYF. In DNA form, the CDR3 reads TGTGCCAGCAGTTTATTTCTTGGGGACACAGATACGCAGTATTTT.

This clonotype was seen more than once but under ten times. CDR3 protein: CASRSSSLGYYEQYF. For the CDR3, the DNA is TGTGCCAGCAGGAGCTCCAGTCTTGGGTATTACGAGCAGTACTTC. The chain combines TRBV2 with TRBJ2-4; D remains ambiguous. Gene TRBJ2-7 matches the end of the DNA better, so the J call may be wrong. CDR3 length: 15 residues. Germline V gene data show CDR1 as SNHLY and CDR2 as FYNNEI.

The chain links TRBV6-6 to TRBJ2-5; 10 bases are shared with TRBD2. Trimming removed 2 bases from V and 5 bases from J; junction bases left unmatched: 11. There are 17 residues in the CDR3. The germline CDR1 and CDR2 sequences are MNHNY and SVGAGI (reference sequence). The CDR3 sequence: CASSYGSRLAGAETQYF. The CDR3 DNA is TGTGCCAGCAGTTACGGAAGTCGGCTAGCGGGGGCGGAGACCCAGTACTTC.

The chain carries TRBV12-3 or TRBV12-4 and TRBJ1-1; 8 bases match TRBD1. Trimming at V came to 4 bases and at J to 11 bases, leaving 9 bases not matched to a gene. The CDR3 totals 13 residues. This CDR3 reads CASSSHQGAVAFF. DNA for the CDR3: TGTGCCAGCAGTTCCCACCAGGGGGCTGTGGCTTTCTTT.

This chain links TRBV15 with TRBJ1-5; TRBD1 might be the D (5 bases). The CDR3 is 16 amino acids. The V and J ends lost 5 bases and 2 bases respectively, with 16 bases between them. Germline CDR1 is LNHNV and CDR2 is YYDKDF (reference sequence). CDR3 bases: TGTGCCACCAGCGGCGCCGGGACGTATGGCAATCAGCCCCAGCATTTT. Amino acid sequence: CATSGAGTYGNQPQHF.

The chain carries TRBV21-1 and TRBJ2-7; no DNA check was done on the table's D call, TRBD1. TRBV21-1 is labeled a pseudogene. CDR3 size: 15 residues. The CDR3 DNA sequence: TGTGCCAGCTCCATTCAACAGGGATTTCCCCACGAGCAGTACTTC. Amino acid sequence: CASSIQQGFPHEQYF.

This clonotype came up once. The chain recombines TRBV13 with TRBJ1-1; no clear D gene. The CDR3 is made up of 17 amino acids. The V gene lost 3 bases and the J gene lost 3 bases, with 20 bases spanning the gap. In germline, CDR1 is PRHDT, CDR2 FYEKMQ (reference sequence). The chain's CDR3 is CASSFGPSEGWDTEAFF. As DNA, the CDR3 is TGTGCCAGCAGCTTCGGTCCCTCTGAAGGGTGGGACACTGAAGCTTTCTTT.

This clonotype was detected only once. The chain couples TRBV11-2 to TRBJ2-7, with D possibly being TRBD2 (5 bases). Germline V gene data show CDR1 as SGHAT and CDR2 as FQNNGV. Trimming removed 1 base from V and 9 bases from J, with 22 bases in between. The CDR3 sequence is 16 residues long. CDR3 protein: CASSLVRAPSRSWQYF. The CDR3 nucleotides are TGTGCCAGCAGCTTAGTGCGGGCACCCTCACGGTCATGGCAGTACTTC.

This chain joins TRBV27 and TRBJ2-7; TRBD1 aligns across 8 bases. There are 17 residues in the CDR3. Per the germline V gene, CDR1 is MNHEY and CDR2 is SMNVEV (reference sequence). Trimming cost V 2 bases and J 0 bases; bases outside gene matches: 9. DNA of the CDR3: TGTGCCAGCAGTTTAACCTATTCAGGGGGCAGCTCCTACGAGCAGTACTTC. Amino acid sequence: CASSLTYSGGSSYEQYF.